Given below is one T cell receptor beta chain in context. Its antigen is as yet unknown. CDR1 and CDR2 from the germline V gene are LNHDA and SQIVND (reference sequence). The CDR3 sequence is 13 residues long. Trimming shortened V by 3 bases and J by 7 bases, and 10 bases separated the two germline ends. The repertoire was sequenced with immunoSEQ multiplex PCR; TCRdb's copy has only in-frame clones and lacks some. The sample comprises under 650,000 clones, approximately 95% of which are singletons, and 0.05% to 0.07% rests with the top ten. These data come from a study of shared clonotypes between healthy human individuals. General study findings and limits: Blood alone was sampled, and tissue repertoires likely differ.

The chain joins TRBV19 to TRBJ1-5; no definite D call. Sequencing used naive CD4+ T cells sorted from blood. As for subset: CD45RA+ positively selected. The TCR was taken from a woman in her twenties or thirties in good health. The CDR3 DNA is TGTGCCAGTAGTATGGGCCTGGGGCAGCCCCAGCATTTT. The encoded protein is CASSMGLGQPQHF. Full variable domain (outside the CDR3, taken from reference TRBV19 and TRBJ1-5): DGGITQSPKYLFRKEGQNVTLSCEQNLNHDAMYWYRQDPGQGLRLIYYSQIVNDFQKGDIAEGYSVSREKKESFPLTVTSAQKNPTAFYLCASSMGLGQPQHFGDGTRLSIL.